What follows are 32 T cell receptor beta chains derived from one specimen sequenced in a study of Graves' ophthalmopathy and Graves' hyperthyroidism listed by TCRdb under 2018. The instrument was an Illumina HiSeq 2000. For repertoire sequencing, TCR beta CDR3 regions were amplified from RNA transcripts. The first round of RT-PCR was done with HTBI primers and the Qiagen OneStep RT-PCR kit, and was followed by a second round of multiplex PCR, then size selection and purification. TCRdb handled the public reads itself, with Q25 trimming in fastp and clone calling in MiXCR, and kept productive beta chains. Each CDR3 protein appears once, grouped with its most common genes and DNA. The sample includes around 600,000 distinct CDR3 sequences, with about 38% observed a single time. The top ten clones comprise roughly 3.5% of the sample. The sample comprised peripheral blood. These receptors came from an adult man with Graves' ophthalmopathy.

The rearrangement links TRBV15 to TRBJ2-7, with a weak D call TRBD1 (8 bases). With 1 base removed from V and 7 bases from J, the gap between germline ends came to 17 bases. Germline CDR1 LNHNV, CDR2 YYDKDF (reference sequence). The CDR3 length is 15 residues. CDR3 region: CATSRASTGGGEQYF. The CDR3 DNA reads TGTGCCACCAGCAGAGCAAGTACAGGGGGGGGGGAGCAGTACTTC.

This clonotype was counted ten times or more. The chain recombines TRBV5-8 with TRBJ2-2, with D hard to call. The germline gives CDR1 SGHTS, CDR2 YDEGEE. The CDR3 covers 14 residues. V lost 1 base, J lost 4 bases, and 8 bases lay in between. The CDR3, as DNA: TGTGCCAGCAGCTTGTGGCAGACCACCGGGGAGCTGTTTTTT. Its protein is CASSLWQTTGELFF.

V usage is TRBV7-9 and J usage is TRBJ2-6, with 7 bases aligning to TRBD2. Germline V gene lookup returns CDR1 SEHNR and CDR2 FQNEAQ (reference sequence). Germline trimming cut 5 bases from V and 4 bases from J; bases unmatched to any gene: 5. The CDR3 spans 15 residues. The CDR3 DNA reads as TGTGCCAGCAGCGTTACTAGCGCCGGGGCCAACGTCCTGACTTTC. It encodes CASSVTSAGANVLTF.

This clonotype was recorded many times. The rearrangement joins TRBV29-1 to TRBJ1-1, with a weak D call TRBD1 (5 bases). Per the germline V gene, CDR1 is SQVTM and CDR2 is ANQGSEA. Trimming shortened V by 6 bases and J by 4 bases, and 15 bases separated the two germline ends. The CDR3 is 13 residues long. CDR3 sequence: CSVVPGRGTEAFF. The CDR3 DNA sequence: TGCAGCGTGGTACCAGGAAGGGGCACTGAAGCTTTCTTT.

This clonotype was recorded at least ten times. V usage is TRBV25-1 and J usage is TRBJ2-5; 9 positions match TRBD2. Germline V gene data show CDR1 as MGHDK and CDR2 as SYGVNS. Trimming removed 2 bases from V and 5 bases from J; junction bases left unmatched: 6. The CDR3 contains 15 residues. This chain's CDR3 is CASSEMGLAAETQYF. The CDR3 DNA reads TGTGCCAGCAGTGAAATGGGACTAGCAGCCGAGACCCAGTACTTC.

The chain links TRBV6-5 to TRBJ1-4; maybe TRBD1 (6 bases). Germline CDR1 MNHEY, CDR2 SVGAGI. Between the trimmed V and J ends, which lost 6 bases and 4 bases, there was a span of 6 bases. This CDR3 is 12 amino acids long. CDR3 region: CASRGGNEKLFF. Written as DNA, the CDR3 is TGTGCCAGCAGAGGGGGTAATGAAAAACTGTTTTTT.

V is TRBV24-1 and J is TRBJ2-7, with TRBD2 as a possible D gene (5 bases). Germline loops: CDR1 KGHDR, CDR2 SFDVKD. Trimming removed 4 bases at V and 4 bases at J, with 13 bases between. This CDR3 contains 14 residues. The CDR3 region has the DNA TGTGCCACCAGTGACGCCGTCGGGGATTACGAGCAGTACTTC. This translates into CATSDAVGDYEQYF.

As concerns this clonotype: This could be a read error, since a much larger clone is one nucleotide away. This chain connects TRBV2 to TRBJ1-5; the D is unclear. This CDR3 has 14 amino acids. Germline V gives CDR1 SNHLY, CDR2 FYNNEI. V was clipped by 5 bases and J by 5 bases, with 13 bases between them. CDR3 sequence (DNA): TGTGCCAGCAGTCCTCGGGGAGGAGATCAGCCCCAGCATTTT. This translates into CASSPRGGDQPQHF.

This clonotype was recorded once. The rearrangement uses TRBV20-1 and TRBJ1-4, with D perhaps matching TRBD1 (5 bases). The germline V and J ends were trimmed by 1 base and 7 bases, with 16 bases remaining between them. The CDR3 is 15 residues long. Germline CDR1 and CDR2: DFQATT and SNEGSKA (reference sequence). The CDR3 nucleotides read TGCAGTGCTAGAGGGGCAGGGCCGGCGGGTGAAAAACTGTTTTTT. Residues: CSARGAGPAGEKLFF.

The V and J genes are TRBV12-3 or TRBV12-4 and TRBJ2-7; the D gene is possibly TRBD1 (7 bases). The V end was cut by 2 bases, the J end by 2 bases, with 13 bases between. CDR3 length: 15 residues. The chain's CDR3 is CASSLRQGGPYEQYF. In DNA form, the CDR3 reads TGTGCCAGCAGTTTAAGGCAGGGGGGTCCCTACGAGCAGTACTTC.

This clonotype came up many times. The chain uses TRBV20-1 and TRBJ1-2; D gene uncertain. Germline V gives CDR1 DFQATT, CDR2 SNEGSKA (reference sequence). The CDR3 runs to 11 residues. The V end lost 3 bases, the J end lost 6 bases, and 8 bases lay between the germline ends. The CDR3 sequence: CSASRADGYTF. The CDR3 DNA reads as TGCAGTGCTAGCCGCGCGGATGGCTACACCTTC.

In this sample, this clonotype turned up a few times. The chain uses TRBV12-5 and TRBJ2-5; a weak D match, TRBD1 (5 bases). From germline, CDR1 is LGHNT and CDR2 FRNRAP. The CDR3 has 13 amino acids. The germline V and J ends were trimmed by 7 bases and 1 base, with 10 bases remaining between them. The CDR3 region is CASVNRSQETQYF. The CDR3 coding sequence is TGTGCTAGTGTTAACAGGTCCCAAGAGACCCAGTACTTC.

This clonotype occurred a few times. The V gene is TRBV9, the J gene TRBJ2-5; 12 bases agree with TRBD2. Trimming cost V 3 bases and J 4 bases; bases outside gene matches: 4. Germline loops: CDR1 SGDLS, CDR2 YYNGEE. CDR3 length equals 15 residues. The CDR3 DNA follows: TGTGCCAGCAGCGCTAGCGGGAGGGCCGGAGAGACCCAGTACTTC. This codes for CASSASGRAGETQYF. The whole variable domain, filled in from reference TRBV9 and TRBJ2-5, reads DSGVTQTPKHLITATGQRVTLRCSPRSGDLSVYWYQQSLDQGLQFLIQYYNGEERAKGNILERFSAQQFPDLHSELNLSSLELGDSALYFCASSASGRAGETQYFGPGTRLLVL.

This clonotype was picked up many times. The V call is TRBV5-1, the J call TRBJ2-2; D gene ambiguous. Deletions cut 4 bases from V and 7 bases from J, with 14 bases between. This CDR3 is 14 amino acids long. The germline V gene encodes CDR1 SGHRS and CDR2 YFSETQ. CDR3 amino acids: CASSLPTSGGELFF. In DNA, the CDR3 is TGCGCCAGCAGCCTGCCCACCTCGGGCGGGGAGCTGTTTTTT. Combining the CDR3 with reference TRBV5-1 and TRBJ2-2 gives the whole variable domain KAGVTQTPRYLIKTRGQQVTLSCSPISGHRSVSWYQQTPGQGLQFLFEYFSETQRNKGNFPGRFSGRQFSNSRSEMNVSTLELGDSALYLCASSLPTSGGELFFGEGSRLTVL.

This clonotype has more than one count but fewer than ten. CDR3 DNA sequence: TGTGCCAGCGGATACGCGAACACTGAAGCTTTCTTT. It codes for CASGYANTEAFF. The chain has TRBV12-3 or TRBV12-4 and TRBJ1-1; D remains ambiguous. The CDR3 runs 12 residues. Trimming left V 8 bases short and J 1 base short, with 8 bases between.

A note on this clonotype: A much larger clonotype is one base distant, so this may be a read error. In DNA form, the CDR3 reads TGCAGTGCTAGAGGGGGAGGTACTAGTAGGGTGACCCAGTACTTC. As protein: CSARGGGTSRVTQYF. The chain has TRBV20-1 and TRBJ2-5; possibly TRBD2 for D (6 bases). The germline V and J ends were trimmed by 1 base and 7 bases, with 19 bases remaining between them. The CDR3 is 15 residues long. Germline assignment: CDR1 DFQATT and CDR2 SNEGSKA (reference sequence).

At least ten counts were recorded for this clonotype. V gene TRBV19 combines with J gene TRBJ2-5; D is ambiguous. The CDR3 runs to 13 residues. Germline-derived CDR1 and CDR2 are LNHDA and SQIVND (reference sequence). Trimming shortened V by 5 bases and J by 5 bases, and 12 bases separated the two germline ends. CDR3 amino acids: CASSRILSETQYF. Here the CDR3 DNA reads TGTGCCAGTAGTCGTATTTTGTCTGAGACCCAGTACTTC. Full variable domain (outside the CDR3, taken from reference TRBV19 and TRBJ2-5): DGGITQSPKYLFRKEGQNVTLSCEQNLNHDAMYWYRQDPGQGLRLIYYSQIVNDFQKGDIAEGYSVSREKKESFPLTVTSAQKNPTAFYLCASSRILSETQYFGPGTRLLVL.

The chain combines TRBV7-3 with TRBJ1-1, with 10 bases lining up with TRBD1. V lost 4 bases to trimming and J lost 8 bases; unmatched junction nucleotides: 13. Germline V gene sequence: CDR1 SGHTA, CDR2 FQGTGA. This CDR3 region has 16 residues. CDR3 sequence (DNA): TGTGCCAGCAGCTCCGGGACAGGGGTCTATGGGGCCGAAGCTTTCTTT. Encoded protein: CASSSGTGVYGAEAFF.

This clonotype occurred a few times. The chain carries TRBV9 and TRBJ2-2, with D possibly matching TRBD2 (5 bases). Germline V gene data show CDR1 as SGDLS and CDR2 as YYNGEE. Between the trimmed V and J ends, which lost 0 bases and 4 bases, there was a span of 10 bases. The CDR3 extends over 15 amino acids. The DNA of the CDR3 is TGTGCCAGCAGCGTAGGGGGAGAAGTCACCGGGGAGCTGTTTTTT. This codes for CASSVGGEVTGELFF.

At least ten counts were recorded for this clonotype. J is TRBJ1-1 and V is TRBV7-9; 9 nucleotides align to TRBD1. The CDR3 has 16 residues. Per germline, CDR1 SEHNR and CDR2 FQNEAQ (reference sequence). V was clipped by 5 bases and J by 0 bases; unmatched bases: 7. This CDR3 reads CASSEGQGAMNTEAFF. As DNA, the CDR3 is TGTGCCAGCAGCGAGGGACAGGGAGCTATGAACACTGAAGCTTTCTTT.

As concerns this clonotype: This may stem from a read error, because a much larger clone lies one nucleotide away. The chain employs TRBV10-3 and TRBJ2-7; TRBD1 agrees at 11 bases. The CDR3 is made up of 15 amino acids. V was pared by 3 bases and J by 2 bases, with 3 bases of the junction left unmatched. Germline V gene sequence: CDR1 ENHRY, CDR2 SYGVKD. This CDR3 is CAISDTGQGAYEQYF. The CDR3 bases are TGTGCCATCAGTGATACGGGACAGGGGGCCTACGAGCAGTACTTC.

On this clonotype itself: Just one base apart from a much larger clone, this may be a read error. The rearrangement uses TRBV7-9 and TRBJ1-6; no definite D call. CDR1 is SEHNR, CDR2 FQNEAQ, per germline (reference sequence). Trimming pared 5 bases from V and 7 bases from J, leaving 21 bases between. The length of the CDR3 is 17 residues. Here the CDR3 reads CASSPKGAQTLNSPLHF. The CDR3 bases are TGTGCCAGCAGCCCCAAGGGCGCGCAAACCCTAAATTCACCCCTCCACTTT.

This chain links TRBV4-2 with TRBJ1-1; 9 bases agree with TRBD1. The germline V gene encodes CDR1 LGHNA and CDR2 YNFKEQ. The CDR3 is made up of 17 amino acids. V was pared by 3 bases and J by 3 bases, with 11 bases of the junction left unmatched. CDR3 loop: CASSQPGTGQGDTEAFF. The CDR3 bases are TGTGCCAGCAGCCAGCCCGGGACGGGACAGGGAGACACTGAAGCTTTCTTT.

On this clonotype: Being one base from a much bigger clone, this may be a read error. The genes are TRBV19 and TRBJ2-2, with 7 bases lining up with TRBD2. CDR3 size: 15 residues. Germline-derived CDR1 and CDR2 are LNHDA and SQIVND (reference sequence). With V trimmed by 4 bases and J by 3 bases, 5 bases remained unmatched. In DNA form, the CDR3 reads TGTGCCAGTAGTACGACTAGCTGGGACACCGGGGAGCTGTTTTTT. Translation: CASSTTSWDTGELFF.

This chain joins TRBV7-9 and TRBJ1-2; 12 bases are shared with TRBD1. This CDR3 comprises 16 residues. V dropped 3 bases and J dropped 6; count of bases not matched to a gene: 8. CDR1 SEHNR and CDR2 FQNEAQ come from the germline V gene (reference sequence). The CDR3 DNA is TGTGCCAGCAGCTTCAACCGGGACAGGGGGCGGAATGGCTACACCTTC. Translating it yields CASSFNRDRGRNGYTF. The variable domain in full, completed from reference TRBV7-9 and TRBJ1-2, reads DTGVSQNPRHKITKRGQNVTFRCDPISEHNRLYWYRQTLGQGPEFLTYFQNEAQLEKSRLLSDRFSAERPKGSFSTLEIQRTEQGDSAMYLCASSFNRDRGRNGYTFGSGTRLTVV.

The rearrangement joins TRBV4-1 to TRBJ1-5, with D perhaps TRBD1 (6 bases). Germline lookup yields CDR1 MGHRA and CDR2 YSYEKL. The CDR3 covers 17 residues. Trimming removed 1 base from V and 2 bases from J, with 15 bases in between. As DNA, the CDR3 is TGCGCCAGCAGCCAAGGGTTCGTGCAGGGGCGCAATCAGCCCCAGCATTTT. Protein product: CASSQGFVQGRNQPQHF.

This clonotype has at least ten counts. The chain couples TRBV9 to TRBJ2-2; no clear D. The length of the CDR3 is 12 residues. The V end was cut by 0 bases, the J end by 5 bases, with 2 bases between. Germline V gives CDR1 SGDLS, CDR2 YYNGEE. The CDR3 loop reads CASSVDTGELFF. The CDR3 nucleotides read TGTGCCAGCAGCGTAGATACCGGGGAGCTGTTTTTT.

J is TRBJ1-1 and V is TRBV2, with D perhaps TRBD1 (5 bases). This CDR3 is built from 14 residues. V was pared by 2 bases and J by 6 bases, with 13 bases between. CDR1 is SNHLY and CDR2 is FYNNEI in the germline V gene. CDR3 protein: CASSENGAVAEAFF. CDR3 nucleotides: TGTGCCAGCAGTGAAAACGGGGCAGTAGCTGAAGCTTTCTTT.

This sequence joins TRBV10-3 and TRBJ2-5; tentative D call: TRBD2 (6 bases). Germline CDR1 ENHRY, CDR2 SYGVKD. This CDR3 region has 15 residues. Trimming took 4 bases from V and 1 from J, leaving 13 bases between them. This CDR3 is CAISASPGSQETQYF. The CDR3 DNA reads as TGTGCCATCAGTGCTAGTCCCGGGAGCCAAGAGACCCAGTACTTC.

The sample holds many counts of this clonotype. This chain connects TRBV7-9 to TRBJ1-1; D not resolved. The ends were cut back, 5 bases at V and 3 bases at J, with 7 bases in the middle. CDR1 and CDR2 (germline): SEHNR, FQNEAQ (reference sequence). CDR3 size: 12 residues. CDR3 protein: CASSPHDTEAFF. The CDR3 DNA reads TGTGCCAGCAGCCCCCACGACACTGAAGCTTTCTTT.

In this sample, this clonotype turned up many times. This chain links TRBV4-3 with TRBJ1-6; no firm D call. Deletions cut 2 bases from V and 8 bases from J, with 10 bases between. This CDR3 contains 14 residues. Per the germline V gene, CDR1 is LGHNA and CDR2 is YSLEER. The chain's CDR3 is CASSQSRKDSPLHF. The CDR3 bases are TGCGCCAGCAGCCAATCCCGTAAAGATTCACCCCTCCACTTT.

The chain recombines TRBV25-1 with TRBJ1-3; D may be TRBD1 (5 bases). The germline gives CDR1 MGHDK, CDR2 SYGVNS. The CDR3 extends over 16 amino acids. V shed 1 base and J shed 8 bases, with 18 bases lying between them. This CDR3 is CASSESGTNYGYTIYF. The CDR3 nucleotides read TGTGCCAGCAGTGAATCTGGGACTAACTATGGCTACACCATATATTTT.